The next 19 T cell receptor beta chains were all read from a single sample in a study of blood T cells in healthy people across ages. Through a sample-barcoded 5' primer and a J-beta primer mix, a second PCR was run for about 6 to 12 cycles. MiXCR was run by TCRdb on the 5' RACE reads, yielding one entry per CDR3 protein. This sample has 650,000 to 800,000 distinct CDR3 sequences, with around 43% found just once. Source material: blood. Receptors originate from a man aged 60-69 years in good health.

The J gene is TRBJ2-7, the V gene TRBV7-9, with D perhaps matching TRBD1 (6 bases). The CDR3 totals 14 residues. Germline assignment: CDR1 SEHNR and CDR2 FQNEAQ (reference sequence). V lost 8 bases and J 2 bases, leaving 16 bases between the germline ends. DNA of the CDR3: TGTGCCAGCGAGCCCCGGGACAAAGCCTACGAGCAGTACTTC. Residues: CASEPRDKAYEQYF.

The chain uses TRBV6-2 or TRBV6-3 and TRBJ2-1, with D possibly called TRBD1 or TRBD2 (5 bases each). The CDR3 extends over 13 amino acids. Germline V lookup: CDR1 MNHEY, CDR2 SVGEGT. Trimming took off 9 bases at V and 3 bases at J, with 12 bases between the two ends. The CDR3 loop reads CASRDAVYNEQFF. The CDR3 DNA sequence: TGTGCCAGTAGGGACGCGGTCTACAATGAGCAGTTCTTC.

The V call is TRBV4-3, the J call TRBJ1-6; 7 nucleotides align to TRBD1. CDR3 length: 17 residues. CDR1 is LGHNA and CDR2 is YSLEER in the germline V gene. J lost 10 bases, V lost 0 bases, and 12 bases had no gene match. The DNA for the CDR3 is TGCGCCAGCAGCCAAGATCGGCCGACAGGGTTTGTGTCACCCCTCCACTTT. Encoded protein: CASSQDRPTGFVSPLHF.

The chain links TRBV6-5 to TRBJ1-6; D may be TRBD1 (5 bases). CDR3 length: 19 residues. The V gene lost 2 bases and the J gene lost 0 bases, with 17 bases spanning the gap. Germline values: CDR1 MNHEY, CDR2 SVGAGI. This chain's CDR3 is CASSYGGKGSSSYNSPLHF. The CDR3 DNA reads TGTGCCAGCAGTTACGGTGGAAAGGGGTCGAGCTCCTATAATTCACCCCTCCACTTT.

Note on this clonotype: Sequence at one end of the junction differs from germline and may be a read error. The J gene is TRBJ2-1, the V gene TRBV27, with D hard to call. This CDR3 comprises 11 residues. The germline gives CDR1 MNHEY, CDR2 SMNVEV (reference sequence). CDR3 sequence reads: CAGSFSSEQFF. The CDR3 region has the DNA TGTGCCGGCAGTTTTTCTTCTGAGCAGTTCTTC.

The V gene is TRBV12-3 or TRBV12-4, the J gene TRBJ1-1, with D possibly matching TRBD1 (5 bases). Trimming left V 4 bases short and J 1 base short, with 10 bases between. CDR3 size: 14 residues. The CDR3 DNA reads as TGTGCCAGCAGTTGGGCCACAGGGAACACTGAAGCTTTCTTT. Translation: CASSWATGNTEAFF.

The sample holds a few counts of this clonotype. The V gene is TRBV6-1, the J gene TRBJ2-5; no clear D gene. The V and J ends lost 1 base and 4 bases respectively, with 10 bases between them. This CDR3 is 14 amino acids long. The germline gives CDR1 MNHNS, CDR2 SASEGT. The CDR3 bases are TGTGCCAGCAGTGAAGTTTTATCCCGAGAGACCCAGTACTTC. This encodes CASSEVLSRETQYF.

This clonotype turned up a few times. The chain has TRBV14 and TRBJ2-7; TRBD1 matches 10 bases. Germline trimming cut 4 bases from V and 5 bases from J; bases unmatched to any gene: 8. CDR1 and CDR2 (germline): SGHDN, FVKESK. The CDR3 consists of 15 residues. CDR3 sequence: CASSLIDRGLDEQYF. In nucleotides, the CDR3 is TGTGCCAGCAGCCTTATCGACAGGGGGCTCGACGAGCAGTACTTC.

The V call is TRBV2, the J call TRBJ1-2; D ambiguous. CDR3 size: 12 residues. The ends were cut back, 8 bases at V and 8 bases at J, with 15 bases in the middle. CDR1 is SNHLY, CDR2 FYNNEI, per germline. CDR3 region: CASLLDLGGYTF. CDR3 nucleotides: TGTGCCAGCCTGCTGGATCTAGGAGGCTACACCTTC.

The rearrangement uses TRBV12-3 or TRBV12-4 and TRBJ1-2, with a possible D match to TRBD1 (6 bases). The V end lost 6 bases, the J end lost 2 bases, and 10 bases lay between the germline ends. The CDR3 sequence is 13 residues long. DNA for the CDR3: TGTGCCAGCAGGTCGGACAGCAACTATGGCTACACCTTC. It translates to CASRSDSNYGYTF.

The CDR3 DNA is TGTGCCATCGCCGGTCAGGGGAATGGCTACACCTTC. Encoded protein: CAIAGQGNGYTF. The V gene is TRBV10-3, the J gene TRBJ1-2, with D possibly being TRBD1 (6 bases). Germline V gene sequence: CDR1 ENHRY, CDR2 SYGVKD. The V end lost 8 bases, the J end lost 6 bases, and 13 bases lay between the germline ends. The CDR3 extends over 12 amino acids.

This clonotype showed up just a few times. The V and J genes are TRBV5-5 and TRBJ1-4; 12 bases are shared with TRBD1. This CDR3 has 14 residues. V gave up 4 bases and J gave up 12 bases; unmatched junction bases: 7. CDR1 and CDR2 (germline): SGHKS, YYEKEE (reference sequence). CDR3 residues: CASSQSGTGGELFF. The CDR3 DNA is TGTGCCAGCAGCCAATCCGGGACAGGGGGCGAACTGTTTTTT. Full variable domain (rest looked up from reference TRBV5-5 and TRBJ1-4): DAGVTQSPTHLIKTRGQQVTLRCSPISGHKSVSWYQQVLGQGPQFIFQYYEKEERGRGNFPDRFSARQFPNYSSELNVNALLLGDSALYLCASSQSGTGGELFFGSGTQLSVL.

This clonotype was found many times. The chain links TRBV5-6 to TRBJ2-1; D unclear. Trimming pared 4 bases from V and 8 bases from J, leaving 10 bases between. Germline V gives CDR1 SGHDT, CDR2 YYEEEE. This CDR3 is built from 12 residues. CDR3 nucleotide sequence: TGTGCCAGCAGCCTGGACCTCCATGAGCAGTTCTTC. It specifies CASSLDLHEQFF.

This clonotype was detected only a few times. The V gene is TRBV11-2, the J gene TRBJ2-1; D perhaps matches TRBD1 (6 bases). The length of the CDR3 is 13 residues. CDR1 and CDR2 (germline): SGHAT, FQNNGV. The V end lost 5 bases, the J end lost 8 bases, and 13 bases lay between the germline ends. The CDR3 reads CASSIQGFDEQFF. The CDR3 nucleotides read TGTGCCAGCAGCATCCAGGGGTTCGATGAGCAGTTCTTC.

This clonotype was observed a few times. The rearrangement links TRBV6-2 or TRBV6-3 to TRBJ2-3; D remains ambiguous. Germline-derived CDR1 and CDR2 are MNHEY and SVGEGT. Trimming cost V 2 bases and J 2 bases, with 8 bases left between them. This CDR3 has 14 amino acids. The CDR3 is CASSYQTSTDTQYF. CDR3 DNA: TGTGCCAGCAGTTACCAGACTTCCACAGATACGCAGTATTTT.

Note on this clonotype: Given a much more abundant clone one base away, this may be a read error. The chain employs TRBV29-1 and TRBJ2-5; D not resolved. CDR1 and CDR2 (germline): SQVTM, ANQGSEA. This CDR3 spans 10 amino acids. CDR3 bases: TGCGGCGTTATTAGGGAGACCCAGTACTTC. It codes for CGVIRETQYF. Looking up the rest from reference TRBV29-1 and TRBJ2-5 gives the full variable domain: SAVISQKPSRDICQRGTSLTIQCQVDSQVTMMFWYRQQPGQSLTLIATANQGSEATYESGFVIDKFPISRPNLTFSTLTVSNMSPEDSSIYLCGVIRETQYFGPGTRLLVL.

This sequence joins TRBV7-2 and TRBJ1-4; 9 nucleotides agree with TRBD1. The junction had 11 bases not matched to a gene; V was cut back by 5 bases and J by 4 bases. Germline CDR1 is SGHTA and CDR2 is FQGNSA. The CDR3 is 17 residues long. CDR3 coding DNA: TGTGCCAGCAGCCCCAGGACAGGGGATGGGGTTAATGAAAAACTGTTTTTT. Protein sequence: CASSPRTGDGVNEKLFF.

The chain recombines TRBV6-2 or TRBV6-3 with TRBJ2-2; the match to TRBD2 covers 11 bases. Trimming took 7 bases from V and 6 from J; bases not matched to a gene: 4. Germline-derived CDR1 and CDR2 are MNHEY and SVGEGT. The CDR3 contains 14 residues. The CDR3 here is CASNLAGGPGELFF. The CDR3 nucleotides read TGTGCCAGCAACTTAGCGGGGGGGCCCGGGGAGCTGTTTTTT.

The J gene is TRBJ2-1, the V gene TRBV20-1, with unresolved D. The germline V gene has CDR1 DFQATT and CDR2 SNEGSKA (reference sequence). V was clipped by 5 bases and J by 7 bases, with 15 bases between them. This CDR3 has 13 amino acids. The CDR3 reads CSADEAAANEQFF. The CDR3 DNA reads as TGCAGTGCTGACGAAGCCGCGGCTAATGAGCAGTTCTTC.